Sequencing of this T cell receptor beta chain was carried out in a study of shared clonotypes between healthy human individuals. Germline lookup yields CDR1 SGHRS and CDR2 YFSETQ. V shed 2 bases, J shed 7 bases, and the junction held 4 bases outside the gene matches. The CDR3 covers 14 residues. In the naive CD8 group, cells lacked CD45RO and were positively selected for CCR7, so terminally differentiated effector memory CD45RA+ cells were left out. Sequenced by immunoSEQ multiplex PCR; TCRdb stores in-frame clones only, minus some. Among some 2,000,000 clones listed, over 85% were seen once. General study points: Clonotypes which were not shared had lower generation probabilities than clonotypes that all four donors shared.

As for this clone: Antigen specificity is unknown.

The TCR was taken from a man between 18 and 29 years old in good health. The chain has TRBV5-1 and TRBJ2-1, with 9 bases identical to TRBD1. Sequencing input: naive CD8+ T cells sorted from blood. The CDR3 loop is CASSFRDRENEQFF. CDR3 coding DNA: TGCGCCAGCAGCTTTCGGGACAGGGAAAATGAGCAGTTCTTC.